This paragraph covers one TCR beta chain sequence. Its antigen is as yet unknown. The sequenced template was cDNA made from the entire isolated RNA. Using immunoSEQ multiplex PCR, the repertoire was profiled, and TCRdb retains in-frame clones only, with some absent. The sample records some 660,000 clones, around 15% being singletons. This CDR3 comprises 16 residues. V lost 1 base, J lost 2 bases, and 6 bases stayed unmatched. Germline CDR1 is SGDLS and CDR2 is YYNGEE. This specimen belongs to a study of beta chain features in type 1 diabetes. Notes on the study in general: All four CD4+ subsets from Type 1 diabetes patients carried moderately but significantly shorter TCRB CDR3s.

The receptor comes from a young man with type 1 diabetes. The sequenced material came from naive CD4+ T cells from blood. The rearrangement links TRBV9 to TRBJ2-5; the match to TRBD2 covers 9 bases. CDR3 bases: TGTGCCAGCAGCGTAAGTCCTAGCGGGATTCAAGAGACCCAGTACTTC. It is translated as CASSVSPSGIQETQYF.